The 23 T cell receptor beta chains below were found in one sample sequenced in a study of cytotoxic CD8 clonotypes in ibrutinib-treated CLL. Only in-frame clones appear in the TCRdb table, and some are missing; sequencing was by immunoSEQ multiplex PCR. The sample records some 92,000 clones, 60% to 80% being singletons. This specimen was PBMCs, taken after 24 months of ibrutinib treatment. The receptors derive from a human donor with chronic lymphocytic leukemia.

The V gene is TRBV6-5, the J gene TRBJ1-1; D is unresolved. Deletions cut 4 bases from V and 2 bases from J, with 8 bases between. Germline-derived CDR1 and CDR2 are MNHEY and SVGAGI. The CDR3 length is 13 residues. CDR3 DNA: TGTGCCAGCAGTTTAGAAGTAAACACTGAAGCTTTCTTT. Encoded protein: CASSLEVNTEAFF.

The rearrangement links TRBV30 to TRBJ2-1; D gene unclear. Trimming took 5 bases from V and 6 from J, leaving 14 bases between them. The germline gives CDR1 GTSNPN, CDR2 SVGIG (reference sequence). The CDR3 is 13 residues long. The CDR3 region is CAWGPGSTNEQFF. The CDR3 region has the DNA TGTGCCTGGGGACCCGGGTCTACCAATGAGCAGTTCTTC.

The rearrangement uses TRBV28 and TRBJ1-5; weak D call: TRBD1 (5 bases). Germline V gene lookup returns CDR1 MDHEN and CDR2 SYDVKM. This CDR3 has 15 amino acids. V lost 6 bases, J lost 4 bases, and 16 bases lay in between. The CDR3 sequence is CASSGWVGGNQPQHF. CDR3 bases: TGTGCCAGCAGCGGGTGGGTTGGGGGAAATCAGCCCCAGCATTTT.

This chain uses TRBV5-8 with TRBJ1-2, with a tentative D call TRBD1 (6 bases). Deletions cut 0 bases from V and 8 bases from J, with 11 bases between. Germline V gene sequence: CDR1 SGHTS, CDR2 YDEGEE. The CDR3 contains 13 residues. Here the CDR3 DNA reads TGTGCCAGCAGCTTGGACAGGGTAGGGGGCTACACCTTC. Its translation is CASSLDRVGGYTF.

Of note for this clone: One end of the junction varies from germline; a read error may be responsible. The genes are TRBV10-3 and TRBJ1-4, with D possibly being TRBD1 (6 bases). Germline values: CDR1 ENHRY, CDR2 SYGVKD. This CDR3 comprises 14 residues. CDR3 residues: CASSAGTWGEKLFF. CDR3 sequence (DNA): TGTGCCAGCAGTGCAGGGACATGGGGGGAAAAACTGTTTTTT.

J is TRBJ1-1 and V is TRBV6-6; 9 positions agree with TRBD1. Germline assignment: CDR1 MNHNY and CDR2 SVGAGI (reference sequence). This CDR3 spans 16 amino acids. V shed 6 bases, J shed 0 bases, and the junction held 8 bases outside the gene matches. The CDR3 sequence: CASRSDRGDMNTEAFF. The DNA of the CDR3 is TGTGCCAGCAGATCAGACAGGGGGGACATGAACACTGAAGCTTTCTTT.

CDR3 coding DNA: TGTGCCAGCAGACGGGACAGGGGGCCATCGAACACTGAAGCTTTCTTT. Translating gives CASRRDRGPSNTEAFF. The chain carries TRBV6-6 and TRBJ1-1; 12 bases are shared with TRBD1. The CDR3 is 16 amino acids. Trimming removed 6 bases from V and 1 base from J; junction bases left unmatched: 6. The germline CDR1 and CDR2 sequences are MNHNY and SVGAGI (reference sequence).

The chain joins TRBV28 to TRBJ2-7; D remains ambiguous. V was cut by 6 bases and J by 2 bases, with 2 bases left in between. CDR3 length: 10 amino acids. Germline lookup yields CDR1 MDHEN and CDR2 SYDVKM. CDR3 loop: CASSTYEQYF. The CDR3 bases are TGTGCCAGCAGCACCTACGAGCAGTACTTC.

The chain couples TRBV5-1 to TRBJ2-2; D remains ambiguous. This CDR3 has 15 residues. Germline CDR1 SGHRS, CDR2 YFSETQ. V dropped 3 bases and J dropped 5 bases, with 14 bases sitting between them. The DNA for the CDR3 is TGCGCCAGCAGCTCCCAGATAGATTCTACCGGGGAGCTGTTTTTT. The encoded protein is CASSSQIDSTGELFF.

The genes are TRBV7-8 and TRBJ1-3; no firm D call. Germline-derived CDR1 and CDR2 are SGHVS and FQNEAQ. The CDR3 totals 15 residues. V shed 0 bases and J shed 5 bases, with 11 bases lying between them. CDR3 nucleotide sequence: TGTGCCAGCAGCTTAGCGCCAGGCCAAAGAAACACCATATATTTT. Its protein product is CASSLAPGQRNTIYF.

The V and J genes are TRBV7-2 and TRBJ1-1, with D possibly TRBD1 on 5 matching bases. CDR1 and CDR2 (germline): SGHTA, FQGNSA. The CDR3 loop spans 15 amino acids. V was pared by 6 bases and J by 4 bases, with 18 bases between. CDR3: CASRMGGTRATEAFF. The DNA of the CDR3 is TGTGCCAGCAGGATGGGAGGGACTCGGGCCACTGAAGCTTTCTTT.

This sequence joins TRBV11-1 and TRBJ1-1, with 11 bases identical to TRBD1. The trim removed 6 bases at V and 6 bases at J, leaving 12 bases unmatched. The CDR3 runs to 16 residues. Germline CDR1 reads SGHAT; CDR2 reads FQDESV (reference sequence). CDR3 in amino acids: CASSSGQGAPSAEAFF. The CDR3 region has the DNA TGTGCCAGCAGTTCCGGACAGGGGGCTCCCAGCGCTGAAGCTTTCTTT.

The CDR3 DNA reads TGTGCCAGCAGCACCGGGGGGAACTCCTACGAGCAGTACTTC. Translation: CASSTGGNSYEQYF. The genes are TRBV5-6 and TRBJ2-7, with 7 positions matching TRBD2. The germline CDR1 and CDR2 sequences are SGHDT and YYEEEE. The CDR3 contains 14 residues. The V and J ends lost 4 bases and 0 bases, in that order; junction bases with no gene match: 4.

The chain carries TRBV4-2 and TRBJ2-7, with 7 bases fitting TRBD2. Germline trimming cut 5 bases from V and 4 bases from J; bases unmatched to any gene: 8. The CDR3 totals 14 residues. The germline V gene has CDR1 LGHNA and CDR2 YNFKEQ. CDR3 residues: CASSLSGASYEQYF. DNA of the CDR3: TGTGCCAGCAGCTTGAGCGGGGCCTCTTACGAGCAGTACTTC.

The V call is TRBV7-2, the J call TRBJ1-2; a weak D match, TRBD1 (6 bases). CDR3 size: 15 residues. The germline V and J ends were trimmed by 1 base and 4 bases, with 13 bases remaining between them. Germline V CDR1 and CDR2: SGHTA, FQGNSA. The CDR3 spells CASSLGQGSIYGYTF. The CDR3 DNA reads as TGTGCCAGCAGCTTAGGGCAGGGGAGTATCTATGGCTACACCTTC. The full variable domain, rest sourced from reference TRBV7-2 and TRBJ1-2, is GAGVSQSPSNKVTEKGKDVELRCDPISGHTALYWYRQSLGQGLEFLIYFQGNSAPDKSGLPSDRFSAERTGGSVSTLTIQRTQQEDSAVYLCASSLGQGSIYGYTFGSGTRLTVV.

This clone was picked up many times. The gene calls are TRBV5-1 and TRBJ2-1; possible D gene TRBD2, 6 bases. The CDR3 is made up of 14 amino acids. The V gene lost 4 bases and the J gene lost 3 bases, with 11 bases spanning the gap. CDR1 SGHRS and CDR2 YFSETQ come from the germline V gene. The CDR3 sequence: CASSPEGFYNEQFF. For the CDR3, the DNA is TGCGCCAGCAGCCCGGAGGGCTTCTACAATGAGCAGTTCTTC.

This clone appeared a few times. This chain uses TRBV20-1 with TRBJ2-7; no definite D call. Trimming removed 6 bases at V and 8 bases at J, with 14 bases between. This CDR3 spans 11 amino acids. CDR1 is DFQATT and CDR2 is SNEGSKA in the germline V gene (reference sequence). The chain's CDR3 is CSAPMLGQQYF. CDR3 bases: TGCAGTGCCCCCATGCTAGGACAGCAGTACTTC.

The CDR3 DNA reads TGTGCCTGGTGCCCCCGGCGGACGCAAGAGACCCAGTACTTC. This encodes CAWCPRRTQETQYF. The chain carries TRBV30 and TRBJ2-5; D uncertain. The germline V gene has CDR1 GTSNPN and CDR2 SVGIG (reference sequence). CDR3 length: 14 residues. V lost 5 bases and J lost 2, with 15 bases in between.

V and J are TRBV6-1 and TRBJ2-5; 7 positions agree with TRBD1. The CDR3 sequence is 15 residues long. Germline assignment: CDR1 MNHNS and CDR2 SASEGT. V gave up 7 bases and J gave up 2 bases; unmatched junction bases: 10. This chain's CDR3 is CASITNRDRQETQYF. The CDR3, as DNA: TGTGCCAGCATTACGAACCGGGACAGACAAGAGACCCAGTACTTC.

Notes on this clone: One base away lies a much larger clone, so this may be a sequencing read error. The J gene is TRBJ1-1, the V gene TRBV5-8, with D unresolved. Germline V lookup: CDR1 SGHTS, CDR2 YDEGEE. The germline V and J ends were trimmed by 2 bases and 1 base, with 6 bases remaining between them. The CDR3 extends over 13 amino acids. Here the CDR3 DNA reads TGTGCCAGCAGCTTACATAAGAACACTGAAGCTTTCTTT. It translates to CASSLHKNTEAFF.

Written as DNA, the CDR3 is TGTGCCAGCGGGCAAATCTATGGCTACACCTTC. It translates to CASGQIYGYTF. This sequence joins TRBV6-6 and TRBJ1-2; no reliable D call. This CDR3 comprises 11 residues. CDR1 and CDR2 from the germline V gene are MNHNY and SVGAGI (reference sequence). Trimming shortened V by 8 bases and J by 4 bases, and 8 bases separated the two germline ends.

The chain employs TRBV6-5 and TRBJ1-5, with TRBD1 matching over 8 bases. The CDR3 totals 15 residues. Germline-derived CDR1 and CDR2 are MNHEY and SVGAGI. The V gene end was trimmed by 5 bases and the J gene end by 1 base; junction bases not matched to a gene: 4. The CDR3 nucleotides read TGTGCCAGCAGTCCGGACAGGGCAAGCAATCAGCCCCAGCATTTT. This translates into CASSPDRASNQPQHF.

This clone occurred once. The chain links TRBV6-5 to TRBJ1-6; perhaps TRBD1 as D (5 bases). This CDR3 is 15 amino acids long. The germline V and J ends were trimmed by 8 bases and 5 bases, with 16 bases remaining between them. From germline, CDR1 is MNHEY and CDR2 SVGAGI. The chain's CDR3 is CASRWETANNSPLHF. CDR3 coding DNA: TGTGCCAGCCGATGGGAGACAGCAAATAATTCACCCCTCCACTTT.